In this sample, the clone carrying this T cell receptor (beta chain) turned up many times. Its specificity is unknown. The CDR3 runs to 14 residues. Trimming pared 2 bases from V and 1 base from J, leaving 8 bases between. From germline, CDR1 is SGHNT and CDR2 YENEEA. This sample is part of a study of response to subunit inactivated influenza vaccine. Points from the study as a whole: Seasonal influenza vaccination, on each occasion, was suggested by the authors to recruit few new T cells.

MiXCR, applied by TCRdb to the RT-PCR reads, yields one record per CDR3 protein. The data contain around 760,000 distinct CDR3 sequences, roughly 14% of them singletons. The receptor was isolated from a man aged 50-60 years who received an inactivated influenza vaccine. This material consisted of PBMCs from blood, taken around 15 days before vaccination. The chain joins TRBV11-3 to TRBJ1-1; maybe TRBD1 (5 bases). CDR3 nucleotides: TGTGCCAGCAGCTTAATGGGGGAGAACACTGAAGCTTTCTTT. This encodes CASSLMGENTEAFF.